This T cell receptor beta chain derives from a study of long-term antiretroviral therapy in people with HIV. Study as a whole: There is a gap of about a decade between the earliest samples and the later 2015 immediate-ART recommendation.

A single count supports this clone. Its antigen is not identified. Version v3.0 of the immunoSEQ assay ran at survey level. Researchers set sequencing to target about 35,000-55,000 T-cell genomes per sample. The repertoire was sequenced with immunoSEQ multiplex PCR; TCRdb's copy has only in-frame clones and lacks some. The sample carries about 19,000 clones, 91% recorded once. Study observations and caveats: Records did not include ART adherence, viral resistance or therapy changes.

Specimens carried about 0.9-10 million cryopreserved PBMC before DNA extraction. J lost 6 bases, V lost 4 bases, and 7 bases had no gene match. CDR1 and CDR2 from the germline V gene are MNHEY and SMNVEV (reference sequence). The CDR3 is 14 amino acids. Material: unsorted PBMCs, obtained 3 years after starting antiretroviral therapy. The chain combines TRBV27 with TRBJ2-3; 7 bases are a match to TRBD1. This clonotype was sampled from a man in his fifties or sixties with HIV. CDR3 in amino acids: CASSSLLQGDTQYF. CDR3 nucleotide sequence: TGTGCCAGCAGTTCCTTACTACAGGGGGATACGCAGTATTTT.